The entry that follows covers one TCR beta chain sequence. This specimen belongs to a study of blood T cell repertoires in COVID-19. Overall study: Samples representing acute and convalescent COVID-19 were sourced from the United States, Italy and Spain. PBMCs, B-cell-depleted T cells, or T cells were the source of the cDNA or gDNA that made up the material.

In the original analysis: Amplification of reference gene primers was used by the study to estimate nucleated cell counts. The protocol was immunoSEQ multiplex PCR, while the TCRdb copy is restricted to in-frame clones and leaves out a portion. Clone size and V and J calls were adopted from that table, with D and trimming inferred from the DNA. This table holds some 120,000 clones, over 80% found once. Per the germline V gene, CDR1 is SGHVS and CDR2 is FNYEAQ. CDR3 length: 14 amino acids. V shed 4 bases and J shed 4 bases, with 10 bases lying between them. The sequencing input was peripheral blood. The TCR originated in a man between 65 and 85 years old with acute or convalescent COVID-19. The chain employs TRBV7-6 and TRBJ2-2, with a weak D call TRBD1 (6 bases). In DNA, the CDR3 is TGTGCCAGCAGCTCCATCAGGGGCACCGGGGAGCTGTTTTTT. Amino acid sequence: CASSSIRGTGELFF.